The rows below give T cell receptor beta chains drawn from one sample of a study of shared clonotypes between healthy human individuals. The protocol was immunoSEQ multiplex PCR, while the TCRdb copy is restricted to in-frame clones and leaves out a portion. The sample shows about 2.1 million clones, just over 90% of them seen only once. Sequences were obtained from naive CD8+ T cells from PBMCs. These receptors all stem from a man aged 18 to 29 in good health. Some clones in this sample may be carry-over from other donors' samples. Each CDR3 is given with its conserved first and last residue. The D gene is left open where the match is weak. Clone size is stated in some rows and not others, as once, few, many or a class when expanded.

j_gene: TRBJ2-1; d_gene: TRBD1; v_gene: TRBV27; abundance: once; CDR3nt: TGTGCCAGCAGTTTACGGACAGGGGGCAATGAGCAGTTCTTC; CDR3aa: CASSLRTGGNEQFF
j_gene: TRBJ2-7; d_gene: TRBD1; v_gene: TRBV5-1; abundance: -; CDR3nt: TGCGCCAGCAGCTTCCTATCCGGGACAGAATACGAGCAGTACTTC; CDR3aa: CASSFLSGTEYEQYF
j_gene: TRBJ1-1; d_gene: -; v_gene: TRBV29-1; abundance: -; CDR3nt: TGCAGCGACACCGGGGGGCGCCCTGAAGCTTTCTTT; CDR3aa: CSDTGGRPEAFF
j_gene: TRBJ2-1; d_gene: TRBD2; v_gene: TRBV5-6; abundance: -; CDR3nt: TGTGCCAGCAGCTTGCAGCGGGAGGCTTCCTACAATGAGCAGTTCTTC; CDR3aa: CASSLQREASYNEQFF
j_gene: TRBJ2-5; d_gene: -; v_gene: TRBV7-3; abundance: -; CDR3nt: TGTGCCAGCAGCCCGGGGTGGCAAGAGACCCAGTACTTC; CDR3aa: CASSPGWQETQYF
j_gene: TRBJ2-4; d_gene: TRBD2; v_gene: TRBV5-6; abundance: -; CDR3nt: TGTGCCAGCAGCTCCCGGGGGGAGGTTGGGCAGTACTTC; CDR3aa: CASSSRGEVGQYF
j_gene: TRBJ1-1; d_gene: -; v_gene: TRBV28; abundance: -; CDR3nt: TGTGCCAGCAGTCCACAGGGCCGGGGCACTGAAGCTTTCTTT; CDR3aa: CASSPQGRGTEAFF
j_gene: TRBJ2-5; d_gene: TRBD2; v_gene: TRBV19; abundance: -; CDR3nt: TGTGCCAGTAGTATAGGCGGGAGAGTCGGTATGGAGACCCAGTACTTC; CDR3aa: CASSIGGRVGMETQYF
j_gene: TRBJ1-1; d_gene: -; v_gene: TRBV5-4; abundance: -; CDR3nt: TGTGCCAGCAGCTTGGCTCGTCAGGGAGGGACTGAAGCTTTCTTT; CDR3aa: CASSLARQGGTEAFF
j_gene: TRBJ1-5; d_gene: -; v_gene: TRBV16; abundance: -; CDR3nt: TGTGCCAGCAGCCAACGCCGCGGGCCCCAGCATTTT; CDR3aa: CASSQRRGPQHF
j_gene: TRBJ2-7; d_gene: -; v_gene: TRBV28; abundance: -; CDR3nt: TGTGCCAGCAGTCCTCCCGTAGGGGAGCAGTACTTC; CDR3aa: CASSPPVGEQYF
j_gene: TRBJ2-7; d_gene: TRBD2; v_gene: TRBV27; abundance: -; CDR3nt: TGTGCCAGCAGCGAGGTCCCTAGCGGGTCAACCTACGAGCAGTACTTC; CDR3aa: CASSEVPSGSTYEQYF
j_gene: TRBJ2-7; d_gene: TRBD2; v_gene: TRBV27; abundance: -; CDR3nt: TGTGCCAAAATAATTAGCGGGAGGGCCGTATACGCCGAGCAGTACTTC; CDR3aa: CAKIISGRAVYAEQYF
j_gene: TRBJ2-7; d_gene: TRBD1; v_gene: TRBV6-1; abundance: -; CDR3nt: TGTGCCAGCAGTGAGGGACAGGGGGCTGACGAGCAGTACTTC; CDR3aa: CASSEGQGADEQYF
j_gene: TRBJ2-7; d_gene: -; v_gene: TRBV28; abundance: once; CDR3nt: TGTGCCAGCAGTTTATTCCAGGGCACTACCTACGAGCAGTACTTC; CDR3aa: CASSLFQGTTYEQYF
j_gene: TRBJ2-7; d_gene: -; v_gene: TRBV2; abundance: -; CDR3nt: TGTGCCAGCAGTGTCCGGGAGCAATGGGAGCAGTACTTC; CDR3aa: CASSVREQWEQYF
j_gene: TRBJ1-1; d_gene: -; v_gene: TRBV6-5; abundance: -; CDR3nt: TGTGCCAGCAGCCCAGGGGTGGGGCCAGGAACTGAAGCTTTCTTT; CDR3aa: CASSPGVGPGTEAFF
j_gene: TRBJ1-2; d_gene: -; v_gene: TRBV27; abundance: -; CDR3nt: TGTGCCAGCAGTTTATCCCCCGGGGCTGAAGGCTACACCTTC; CDR3aa: CASSLSPGAEGYTF
j_gene: TRBJ1-5; d_gene: -; v_gene: TRBV27; abundance: -; CDR3nt: TGTGCCAGCAGTGAGCCGGAGGGCAATCAGCCCCAGCATTTT; CDR3aa: CASSEPEGNQPQHF
j_gene: TRBJ2-1; d_gene: -; v_gene: TRBV5-1; abundance: -; CDR3nt: TGCGCCAGCATCCCTTGGCCAGGGAGCTACAATGAGCAGTTCTTC; CDR3aa: CASIPWPGSYNEQFF
j_gene: TRBJ2-3; d_gene: TRBD1; v_gene: TRBV27; abundance: -; CDR3nt: TGTGCCAGCAGGGACAGGGAGGATACGCAGTATTTT; CDR3aa: CASRDREDTQYF
j_gene: TRBJ2-1; d_gene: TRBD2; v_gene: TRBV5-6; abundance: -; CDR3nt: TGTGCCAGCAGCTCGACTAGCGGGAGGTACAATGAGCAGTTCTTC; CDR3aa: CASSSTSGRYNEQFF
j_gene: TRBJ1-5; d_gene: -; v_gene: TRBV13; abundance: -; CDR3nt: TGTGCCAGCAGCTTAGGTTCAGTGGGCAATCAGCCCCAGCATTTT; CDR3aa: CASSLGSVGNQPQHF
j_gene: TRBJ1-5; d_gene: -; v_gene: TRBV19; abundance: -; CDR3nt: TGTGCCAGTCTCCTGGGGGAGGGTAGCAATCAGCCCCAGCATTTT; CDR3aa: CASLLGEGSNQPQHF
j_gene: TRBJ1-2; d_gene: -; v_gene: TRBV9; abundance: -; CDR3nt: TGTGCCAGCAGCGTAGGGAAGGGCAGGAACTATGGCTACACCTTC; CDR3aa: CASSVGKGRNYGYTF
j_gene: TRBJ2-3; d_gene: -; v_gene: TRBV7-8; abundance: -; CDR3nt: TGTGCCACCCGGGCAGATACGCAGTATTTT; CDR3aa: CATRADTQYF
j_gene: TRBJ2-5; d_gene: -; v_gene: TRBV2; abundance: -; CDR3nt: TGTGCCAGCTACAATAGTGGCCCTCGGGAGACCCAGTACTTC; CDR3aa: CASYNSGPRETQYF
j_gene: TRBJ2-2; d_gene: TRBD2; v_gene: TRBV7-8; abundance: -; CDR3nt: TGTGCCAGCAGCTTAGAGGGAGGGCGATGGGAGCTGTTTTTT; CDR3aa: CASSLEGGRWELFF
j_gene: TRBJ1-3; d_gene: -; v_gene: TRBV27; abundance: -; CDR3nt: TGTGCCAGCAAAAGCGACACCGTGGATGGAAACACCATATATTTT; CDR3aa: CASKSDTVDGNTIYF
j_gene: TRBJ2-7; d_gene: -; v_gene: TRBV28; abundance: -; CDR3nt: TGTGCCAGCAGTTTAGACTTGTCCTACGAGCAGTACTTC; CDR3aa: CASSLDLSYEQYF
j_gene: TRBJ2-5; d_gene: -; v_gene: TRBV15; abundance: once; CDR3nt: TGTGCCACCAGCACAGGAGGCGAGACCCAGTACTTC; CDR3aa: CATSTGGETQYF
j_gene: TRBJ1-2; d_gene: -; v_gene: TRBV5-6; abundance: -; CDR3nt: TGTGCCAGCAGCTTTCGCCGTTCGGGGGGCTACACCTTC; CDR3aa: CASSFRRSGGYTF
j_gene: TRBJ2-1; d_gene: TRBD2; v_gene: TRBV27; abundance: -; CDR3nt: TGTGCCAGCAGAGACCGGGGGCGGGAGGGATGGAATGAGCAGTTCTTC; CDR3aa: CASRDRGREGWNEQFF
j_gene: TRBJ1-4; d_gene: -; v_gene: TRBV6-9; abundance: -; CDR3nt: TGTGCCAGCAGTTATTCTCAGGGGTCGGACATGAAACTGTTTTTT; CDR3aa: CASSYSQGSDMKLFF
j_gene: TRBJ2-2; d_gene: TRBD1; v_gene: TRBV4-1; abundance: -; CDR3nt: TGCGCCAGCAGCCATCCGGGACAGGGTGTGTGGACCGGGGAGCTGTTTTTT; CDR3aa: CASSHPGQGVWTGELFF
j_gene: TRBJ2-5; d_gene: -; v_gene: TRBV5-4; abundance: -; CDR3nt: TGTGCCAGCAGCTTCCCCGACCGCCCCTCGGAGACCCAGTACTTC; CDR3aa: CASSFPDRPSETQYF
j_gene: TRBJ1-2; d_gene: -; v_gene: TRBV27; abundance: -; CDR3nt: TGTGCCAGCAGTTTACAGGGTTGGGGCTATGGCTACACCTTC; CDR3aa: CASSLQGWGYGYTF
j_gene: TRBJ2-3; d_gene: TRBD2; v_gene: TRBV10-3; abundance: -; CDR3nt: TGTGCCATCAGTGAGTCAAGCGGGACCCGCACAGATACGCAGTATTTT; CDR3aa: CAISESSGTRTDTQYF
j_gene: TRBJ2-7; d_gene: -; v_gene: TRBV7-8; abundance: -; CDR3nt: TGTGCCAGCAGCATAAACAGGGACGAGCAGTACTTC; CDR3aa: CASSINRDEQYF
j_gene: TRBJ2-5; d_gene: -; v_gene: TRBV7-9; abundance: -; CDR3nt: TGTGCCAGCAGCGACGCGGAAAAAGAGACCCAGTACTTC; CDR3aa: CASSDAEKETQYF
j_gene: TRBJ1-5; d_gene: TRBD1; v_gene: TRBV7-2; abundance: -; CDR3nt: TGTGCCAGCAGCGCCGACCGGACAGGGTATAGCAATCAGCCCCAGCATTTT; CDR3aa: CASSADRTGYSNQPQHF
j_gene: TRBJ1-2; d_gene: TRBD1; v_gene: TRBV10-3; abundance: -; CDR3nt: TGTGCCATCAGTGAGGGGGACAGGAGGTATGGCTACACCTTC; CDR3aa: CAISEGDRRYGYTF